This section outlines one T cell receptor beta chain sequence together with its context. This clonotype was recorded many times. This receptor's antigen is unknown. Base qualities are not recorded, but no much larger clone differs from it by a single base. The sample belongs to a study of neurological immune-mediated disorders (dated by TCRdb to about 2019). Looking at the study overall: Using UMI-based sequencing, the study compared peripheral blood TCR-beta repertoires from patients with HTLV-I-associated myelopathy (HAM/TSP), patients with multiple sclerosis, and healthy controls. The 106 TCR-beta libraries included longitudinal samples, technical triplicates and paired sorted CD4+ and CD8+ T-cell subsets alongside PBMC samples. Longitudinal HAM/TSP and healthy donors had 3 time-points each (about 3-45 month intervals). The cohort comprised 68 subjects: 15 or so HAM/TSP patients, around 34 multiple sclerosis patients and around 20 healthy controls.

To synthesize cDNA, template-switch 5'RACE was performed with a primer carrying a 10-nucleotide random unique molecular identifier so that each TCR transcript was tagged. Each sequencing run produced over 160 million TCR-beta sequences covering 15-18 subjects. The RNeasy kit was used to extract total RNA. The KAPA Real-time Library Amplification kit was used to amplify TCR-beta VDJ regions with primers for the TCR constant region and the 5'RACE anchor. A first PCR added sample indexes and Illumina adaptors, and a second PCR then raised library yield. After Ampure bead purification, the roughly 650 bp TCR product was size-selected on a 2% E-gel SizeSelection system. Before pooling, library quality was checked on a Bioanalyzer, concentration was measured with Qubit, and libraries were quantified with the Kapa Library Quantification kit. Paired-end 2 x 150 bp sequencing of the libraries was performed on an Illumina HiSeq 2500. To increase sequence diversity, roughly 24-31% phiX was spiked into each library pool. The source study handled its data this way. The UMI-based MiGEC pipeline processed quality-filtered reads and removed over 80% of raw TCR sequences during error correction. IMGT germline references were used for aligning VDJ genes, and each clonotype was defined as a unique CDR3 amino acid sequence together with its V-J genes. VDJtools evaluated clonal expansion, Shannon diversity and CDR3 relatedness (CalcPairwiseDistances, ClusterSamples); CLCbio workbench built phylogenetic trees. Expanded clones were defined as having at least 8 unique UMIs, based on coefficient-of-variation modelling across technical triplicates. The raw public reads went through TCRdb reprocessing: fastp at Q25, MiXCR clone calling, in-frame beta chains kept. Each CDR3 protein gets just one entry, which takes the most common genes and DNA from the rows behind it. The V and J calls come from TCRdb's annotation, not from the publication. The sample records 95,000 to 110,000 distinct CDR3 sequences, 10% to 13% of which are singletons. Jointly, the top ten make up about 3% of the sample.

The sample's time point label is to be understood as: longitudinal time-point 3. For the unsorted PBMC libraries, 2 million PBMCs were stored in RNAlater at -80 degrees C until RNA extraction and were used to generate the libraries. Peripheral blood was subjected to Ficoll-Hypaque density gradient centrifugation to isolate PBMCs, which were then cryopreserved in liquid nitrogen. The germline V gene (reference sequence) provides CDR1 DFQATT and CDR2 SNEGSKA. V has 1 base trimmed and J has 4 bases trimmed; junction bases matching no gene number 2. Counted from cysteine to phenylalanine, this CDR3 has 16 amino acids. Left in the record is the CDR3 DNA by itself, 48 bases read in frame from the first base. General conclusions and limits of the study: Across subjects, expanded clones never shared an identical CDR3 amino acid sequence, which suggests that the TCR-beta repertoires in every group were private. The highest TCR clonal expansion was observed in HAM/TSP patients, whereas the lowest was observed in MS patients, even when compared with healthy controls.

Recombination linked TRBV20-1 to TRBJ2-3; 16 bases in between match TRBD2. Sequenced material: PBMCs. This TCR derives from a female donor with HTLV-1-associated myelopathy (HAM/TSP). The DNA reads TGCAGTGCTAGAGCCGGGACTAGCGGGGGGGCAGATACGCAGTATTTT. Its protein product is CSARAGTSGGADTQYF.